In this sample, the clone carrying this T cell receptor beta chain turned up many times. Its antigen remains unknown. The germline V gene encodes CDR1 MDHEN and CDR2 SYDVKM. The CDR3 consists of 16 residues. Germline trimming cut 3 bases from V and 6 bases from J; bases unmatched to any gene: 13. Sampling 10 ml of fresh peripheral blood provided the PBMCs. Researchers took RNA transcripts and amplified TCR beta CDR3 regions from them. First-round RT-PCR relied on HTBI primers, and a second-round multiplex PCR came next. In TCRdb, the multiplex PCR reads were re-called with MiXCR into one record per CDR3 protein. The sample holds some 160,000 distinct CDR3 sequences, approximately 40% seen once. This sample was included in a study of Graves' ophthalmopathy and Graves' hyperthyroidism. Study-wide results and caveats: Sensitivity reached over 85% and specificity roughly 76% for a 13-signature model separating ophthalmopathy from stable hyperthyroidism.

This chain connects TRBV28 to TRBJ1-2; the match to TRBD1 covers 7 bases. The TCR was taken from a man aged 25-45 years with Graves' ophthalmopathy. Sequences were obtained from peripheral blood. The CDR3 DNA reads as TGTGCCAGCAGTTTGCCAGACAGGGTGGCTTCTAATGGCTACACCTTC. Protein product: CASSLPDRVASNGYTF.